The source of this T cell receptor (beta chain) is a study of CD8+CD57+ T cells in acquired aplastic anemia. Study as a whole: Mean DNA quantity obtained from sorted CD4+ and CD8+ cells was about 3.2 ug.

Only a few counts were recorded for this clonotype. What it binds is unknown. A read error may explain this, as a much larger clone is one base away. Findings of the study overall: Patients and healthy controls showed no significant CD8+ Simpson's diversity difference. Sharing between patients and controls was observed for twenty-nine CD8+ CDR3 sequences.

Genomic DNA templated the TCR beta VDJ and CDR3 profiling. Using its own MiXCR run on the reads, TCRdb lists one record per CDR3 protein. Here the sample spans fewer than 150,000 distinct CDR3 sequences, about half being singletons. The CDR3 sequence is 13 residues long. The V gene's germline CDR1 is MGHDK and CDR2 SYGVNS. What was sequenced was sorted CD4+, CD8+, or CD8+CD57+ T cells (not recorded which) from PBMCs. The source of this sequence is a human donor in good health, serving as a control. The chain joins TRBV25-1 to TRBJ1-2, with D perhaps TRBD1 (5 bases). This CDR3 is CASSYETEGVDSF. For the CDR3, the DNA is TGTGCCAGCAGTTACGAGACAGAGGGCGTTGATTCCTTC.